These 3 T cell receptor beta chains came from one sample sequenced in a study of CD8+CD57+ T cells in acquired aplastic anemia. CDR3 and TCR beta VDJ profiling relied on a genomic DNA template. TCRdb independently ran MiXCR on the reads; one entry per CDR3 protein. The sample lists under 200,000 distinct CDR3 sequences, approximately 40% seen once, with around 0.96% in the top ten. Sample: sorted CD4+, CD8+, or CD8+CD57+ T cells (not recorded which) from PBMCs. The receptors here all came from a human donor in good health.

This clonotype has only a few counts. The chain has TRBV24-1 and TRBJ1-6; D may be TRBD1 (5 bases). The CDR3 totals 14 residues. The germline V gene has CDR1 KGHDR and CDR2 SFDVKD. Trimming shortened V by 3 bases and J by 14 bases, and 16 bases separated the two germline ends. Here the CDR3 reads CATSDTDSMDALHF. The DNA for the CDR3 is TGTGCCACCAGTGATACTGACAGCATGGATGCCCTCCACTTT.

The V call is TRBV10-3, the J call TRBJ1-4; possibly TRBD1 for D (5 bases). The length of the CDR3 is 13 residues. Trimming removed 6 bases from V and 8 bases from J, with 13 bases in between. CDR1 and CDR2 (germline): ENHRY, SYGVKD. Written as DNA, the CDR3 is TGTGCCATCAGCCCAGGGATAGGAGAAAAACTGTTTTTT. Amino acids: CAISPGIGEKLFF.

This clonotype was found many times. The chain carries TRBV5-5 and TRBJ2-7, with D unresolved. CDR1 is SGHKS, CDR2 YYEKEE, per germline (reference sequence). The CDR3 is 13 residues long. Trimming left V 0 bases short and J 2 bases short, with 6 bases between. CDR3 sequence reads: CASSLAQTYEQYF. The DNA of the CDR3 is TGTGCCAGCAGCTTGGCACAGACCTACGAGCAGTACTTC.